The sequence of this TCR beta chain was determined in a study of blood T cell repertoires in COVID-19. This clone has more than one count but fewer than ten. Produced via immunoSEQ multiplex PCR; TCRdb's table is partial and in-frame only. The sample contains more than 90,000 clones, 80% to 85% of which appear only once. Input material: peripheral blood. The sequence was collected from a man aged 65-85 years with acute or convalescent COVID-19.

The CDR3 bases are TGTGCCAGCAGCAGCCTCAGGGGGCCCACTGAAGCTTTCTTT. Translating gives CASSSLRGPTEAFF. This chain uses TRBV7-9 with TRBJ1-1; 8 bases align to TRBD1. CDR1 SEHNR and CDR2 FQNEAQ come from the germline V gene (reference sequence). The trim removed 5 bases at V and 4 bases at J, leaving 6 bases unmatched. The CDR3 totals 14 residues.